This TCR beta chain was identified during a study of T cell repertoires in cytomegalovirus infection. About the research overall: Newly reported HLA-C-restricted and thoroughly characterized HLA-B-restricted CMV epitopes were employed. CMV infection together with matching HLA type was indicated by public TCR beta signatures.

About this clonotype itself: Its antigen is unidentified.

One entry per CDR3 protein, called by TCRdb with MiXCR from the reads. The sample holds about 69,000 distinct CDR3 sequences, less than 30% seen once. Trimming stripped 4 bases from V and 0 bases from J, with 17 bases between. The CDR3 is 17 residues long. Germline CDR1 is SGHDT and CDR2 is YYEEEE. The sample in question was CD8+ T cells from cultured PBMCs, obtained from culture after CMV antigen stimulation. This chain uses TRBV5-6 with TRBJ1-5; D gene unclear. This clonotype originated in a human donor in good health (CMV status not recorded). Some clones in this sample may be carry-over from other donors' samples. In DNA, the CDR3 is TGTGCCAGCAGCCAATGGTGGGCCTCAATTAGCAATCAGCCCCAGCATTTT. Protein sequence: CASSQWWASISNQPQHF.